The 12 T cell receptor beta chains reported below all come from one sample, sequenced in a study of blood T cells in healthy people across ages. Then a second PCR, running roughly 6 to 11 cycles, was carried out with a sample-barcoded 5' primer and a J-beta primer mix. TCRdb analysed the 5' RACE reads with MiXCR anew, one entry per CDR3 protein. The sample consists of hundreds of thousands of distinct CDR3 sequences, around a quarter of them appearing once. The same data also contributed to another study, on T cells of mothers and their children.

Sequenced material: blood. All receptors come from a boy aged 5-17 years in good health.

The chain employs TRBV12-3 or TRBV12-4 and TRBJ2-5, with 7 bases that match TRBD1. Trimming cost V 5 bases and J 4 bases; bases outside gene matches: 19. The CDR3 extends over 18 amino acids. The CDR3 loop is CASSHSIDRVGVRETQYF. In nucleotides, the CDR3 is TGTGCCAGCAGTCACTCCATCGACAGGGTAGGGGTTCGAGAGACCCAGTACTTC.

This clonotype was detected a few times. This rearrangement joins TRBV11-2 to TRBJ2-4; TRBD2 might be the D (6 bases). V lost 5 bases and J 9 bases, leaving 14 bases between the germline ends. CDR1 and CDR2 (germline): SGHAT, FQNNGV. The CDR3 covers 13 residues. Here the CDR3 DNA reads TGTGCCAGCAGCGTACCCACTAGCTGCATTCAGTACTTC. Translating gives CASSVPTSCIQYF.

Only a few counts were recorded for this clonotype. The V call is TRBV27, the J call TRBJ2-5; D unclear. This CDR3 has 15 amino acids. V lost 9 bases and J 1 base, leaving 18 bases between the germline ends. Looked up from germline, CDR1 is MNHEY and CDR2 is SMNVEV (reference sequence). The CDR3 spells CASKTWGGLQETQYF. CDR3 sequence (DNA): TGTGCCAGTAAAACCTGGGGTGGGCTCCAAGAGACCCAGTACTTC.

This clonotype has only a few counts. The V call is TRBV4-1, the J call TRBJ2-3; tentative D call: TRBD1 (6 bases). The V gene's germline CDR1 is MGHRA and CDR2 YSYEKL. The CDR3 has 14 residues. Trimming pared 0 bases from V and 5 bases from J, leaving 9 bases between. CDR3 protein: CASSQEPGEDTQYF. DNA of the CDR3: TGCGCCAGCAGCCAAGAACCAGGGGAAGATACGCAGTATTTT.

This clonotype was counted only a few times. The chain uses TRBV18 and TRBJ2-3, with D perhaps matching TRBD1 (5 bases). The ends were cut back, 0 bases at V and 1 base at J, with 5 bases in the middle. CDR3 length equals 14 residues. From germline, CDR1 is KGHSH and CDR2 LQKENI. In DNA form, the CDR3 reads TGTGCCAGCTCACCACCGACAGGCACAGATACGCAGTATTTT. It encodes CASSPPTGTDTQYF.

The V call is TRBV25-1, the J call TRBJ2-7; the match to TRBD1 covers 7 bases. This CDR3 comprises 16 residues. The germline gives CDR1 MGHDK, CDR2 SYGVNS. V lost 8 bases and J lost 4; bases outside the gene matches: 17. The CDR3 loop reads CASAPNRGLLLYEQYF. For the CDR3, the DNA is TGTGCCAGCGCACCGAACAGGGGTCTTCTCCTTTACGAGCAGTACTTC.

The J gene is TRBJ2-3, the V gene TRBV10-3; D might be TRBD2 (6 bases). The V end was cut by 8 bases, the J end by 4 bases, with 13 bases between. CDR3 length equals 13 residues. Germline V gives CDR1 ENHRY, CDR2 SYGVKD. The CDR3 DNA follows: TGTGCCATCGGAGGCGGGGAGGCAGATACGCAGTATTTT. As protein: CAIGGGEADTQYF.

This clonotype was counted only a few times. This chain connects TRBV13 to TRBJ1-1; D not certain. Per germline, CDR1 PRHDT and CDR2 FYEKMQ (reference sequence). Trimming took 5 bases from V and 5 from J, leaving 9 bases between them. The CDR3 contains 12 residues. Written as DNA, the CDR3 is TGTGCCAGCAGCCCAACGAGGACTGAAGCTTTCTTT. It yields the protein CASSPTRTEAFF.

J is TRBJ2-7 and V is TRBV7-8, with D perhaps matching TRBD2 (6 bases). This CDR3 comprises 14 residues. Trimming removed 3 bases from V and 2 bases from J, with 11 bases in between. Germline CDR1 SGHVS, CDR2 FQNEAQ. CDR3 amino acids: CASSLQGGTYEQYF. In DNA, the CDR3 is TGTGCCAGCAGCTTGCAGGGAGGCACCTACGAGCAGTACTTC.

This chain connects TRBV11-2 to TRBJ2-2, with D perhaps TRBD2 (5 bases). Between the trimmed V and J ends, which lost 1 base and 6 bases, there was a span of 18 bases. The CDR3 runs 17 residues. Germline V gene sequence: CDR1 SGHAT, CDR2 FQNNGV. Here the CDR3 reads CASSLGTVSLEAGELFF. For the CDR3, the DNA is TGTGCCAGCAGCTTAGGTACAGTCAGTTTGGAGGCCGGGGAGCTGTTTTTT. Combining the CDR3 with reference TRBV11-2 and TRBJ2-2 gives the whole variable domain EAGVAQSPRYKIIEKRQSVAFWCNPISGHATLYWYQQILGQGPKLLIQFQNNGVVDDSQLPKDRFSAERLKGVDSTLKIQPAKLEDSAVYLCASSLGTVSLEAGELFFGEGSRLTVL.

The chain carries TRBV10-3 and TRBJ2-5; the match to TRBD2 covers 7 bases. With the DNA end fitting TRBJ2-1 better, the J assignment may be wrong. Germline V gene data show CDR1 as ENHRY and CDR2 as SYGVKD. The CDR3 is 13 residues long. CDR3 in amino acids: CAISESKGGEQFF. DNA of the CDR3: TGTGCCATCAGTGAAAGCAAGGGAGGGGAGCAGTTCTTC.

This clonotype showed up just a few times. The CDR3 reads CASSLAPGETTNEKLFF. CDR3 coding DNA: TGTGCCAGCAGCTTAGCGCCCGGGGAGACAACTAATGAAAAACTGTTTTTT. The chain joins TRBV7-6 to TRBJ1-4; no clear D gene. CDR3 length: 17 amino acids. V lost 0 bases, J lost 0 bases, and 11 bases lay in between. The germline CDR1 and CDR2 sequences are SGHVS and FNYEAQ.